This is a list of T cell receptor beta chains from one sample in a study of shared clonotypes between healthy human individuals. Only in-frame clones appear in the TCRdb table, and some are missing; sequencing was by immunoSEQ multiplex PCR. The sample has more than 1,200,000 clones; approximately 98.5% are singletons. Sample: naive CD4+ T cells sorted from blood. These receptors were collected from a man younger than 40 in good health. Each CDR3 is given with its conserved first and last residue. The order of the fields is D gene, V gene, J gene, clone size, CDR3 protein, CDR3 DNA. D genes are given only for firm matches. Clone size is not always given. Where it is, it says once, few, many or a class for expanded clones.

D gene: TRBD2
V gene: TRBV11-3
J gene: TRBJ2-1
clone size: .
CDR3 protein: CASSLETGTSVSEQFF
CDR3 DNA: TGTGCCAGCAGCTTAGAAACCGGGACTAGCGTTTCTGAGCAGTTCTTC

D gene: TRBD2
V gene: TRBV9
J gene: TRBJ2-7
clone size: .
CDR3 protein: CASSPYPTSAAYEQYF
CDR3 DNA: TGTGCCAGCAGCCCATACCCGACTAGCGCCGCCTACGAGCAGTACTTC

D gene: .
V gene: TRBV30
J gene: TRBJ2-1
clone size: .
CDR3 protein: CAWSVLGNEQFF
CDR3 DNA: TGTGCCTGGAGTGTACTGGGTAATGAGCAGTTCTTC

D gene: .
V gene: TRBV28
J gene: TRBJ2-1
clone size: .
CDR3 protein: CASSLRPHEQFF
CDR3 DNA: TGTGCCAGCAGTTTACGGCCCCATGAGCAGTTCTTC

D gene: .
V gene: TRBV9
J gene: TRBJ2-7
clone size: .
CDR3 protein: CASSVEWGEQYF
CDR3 DNA: TGTGCCAGCAGCGTAGAATGGGGCGAGCAGTACTTC

D gene: TRBD2
V gene: TRBV7-3
J gene: TRBJ2-2
clone size: .
CDR3 protein: CASSLVAGDGELFF
CDR3 DNA: TGTGCCAGCAGCTTGGTAGCGGGAGACGGGGAGCTGTTTTTT

D gene: .
V gene: TRBV11-3
J gene: TRBJ2-2
clone size: once
CDR3 protein: CASSLGGPTGELFF
CDR3 DNA: TGTGCCAGCAGCTTAGGCGGTCCCACCGGGGAGCTGTTTTTT

D gene: .
V gene: TRBV10-2
J gene: TRBJ1-3
clone size: once
CDR3 protein: CASSEKVRGLFGNTIYF
CDR3 DNA: TGCGCCAGCAGTGAGAAGGTCAGGGGATTGTTCGGAAACACCATATATTTT

D gene: .
V gene: TRBV7-6
J gene: TRBJ2-3
clone size: .
CDR3 protein: CASSPTTRGTDTQYF
CDR3 DNA: TGTGCCAGCAGCCCGACTACCAGGGGAACAGATACGCAGTATTTT

D gene: .
V gene: TRBV6-5
J gene: TRBJ1-1
clone size: .
CDR3 protein: CASSYFDTLTEAFF
CDR3 DNA: TGTGCCAGCAGTTATTTCGACACGCTAACTGAAGCTTTCTTT

D gene: TRBD2
V gene: TRBV11-2
J gene: TRBJ2-7
clone size: .
CDR3 protein: CASSLISGRNEQYF
CDR3 DNA: TGTGCCAGCAGCTTAATTAGCGGGAGGAACGAGCAGTACTTC

D gene: .
V gene: TRBV7-9
J gene: TRBJ1-1
clone size: .
CDR3 protein: CASSHRAGNTEAFF
CDR3 DNA: TGTGCCAGCAGCCATCGCGCGGGGAACACTGAAGCTTTCTTT

D gene: TRBD1
V gene: TRBV4-1
J gene: TRBJ2-4
clone size: .
CDR3 protein: CASSHNRDRVNIQYF
CDR3 DNA: TGCGCCAGCAGCCACAACCGGGACAGGGTTAACATTCAGTACTTC

D gene: TRBD1
V gene: TRBV5-1
J gene: TRBJ1-2
clone size: .
CDR3 protein: CASSLAGTGYGYTF
CDR3 DNA: TGCGCCAGCAGCTTGGCCGGGACAGGCTATGGCTACACCTTC

D gene: .
V gene: TRBV7-6
J gene: TRBJ2-3
clone size: .
CDR3 protein: CASSPRQTTDTQYF
CDR3 DNA: TGTGCCAGCAGCCCCCGACAGACCACAGATACGCAGTATTTT

D gene: .
V gene: TRBV6-1
J gene: TRBJ1-2
clone size: .
CDR3 protein: CASSEQQGGYTF
CDR3 DNA: TGTGCCAGCAGTGAACAGCAAGGTGGCTACACCTTC

D gene: .
V gene: TRBV15
J gene: TRBJ1-1
clone size: .
CDR3 protein: CATQPVVGSAEAFF
CDR3 DNA: TGTGCCACCCAGCCGGTAGTGGGCAGCGCTGAAGCTTTCTTT

D gene: .
V gene: TRBV5-1
J gene: TRBJ1-2
clone size: .
CDR3 protein: CASSLAQGGGYTF
CDR3 DNA: TGCGCCAGCAGCTTGGCCCAGGGTGGTGGCTACACCTTC

D gene: .
V gene: TRBV9
J gene: TRBJ2-1
clone size: .
CDR3 protein: CASSLDGSSYNEQFF
CDR3 DNA: TGTGCCAGCAGCCTCGACGGGAGCTCCTACAATGAGCAGTTCTTC

D gene: .
V gene: TRBV28
J gene: TRBJ2-1
clone size: .
CDR3 protein: CASSLIPASSNEQFF
CDR3 DNA: TGTGCCAGCAGTTTAATCCCGGCTAGCAGCAATGAGCAGTTCTTC

D gene: .
V gene: TRBV9
J gene: TRBJ2-2
clone size: .
CDR3 protein: CASSVDPDTGELFF
CDR3 DNA: TGTGCCAGCAGCGTTGATCCGGACACCGGGGAGCTGTTTTTT

D gene: .
V gene: TRBV28
J gene: TRBJ2-7
clone size: .
CDR3 protein: CASRETGQKYEQYF
CDR3 DNA: TGTGCCAGCAGGGAGACCGGACAGAAATACGAGCAGTACTTC

D gene: .
V gene: TRBV5-1
J gene: TRBJ2-5
clone size: .
CDR3 protein: CASSLLKGGEETQYF
CDR3 DNA: TGCGCCAGCAGCCTTCTTAAGGGGGGAGAAGAGACCCAGTACTTC

D gene: TRBD2
V gene: TRBV5-5
J gene: TRBJ2-7
clone size: .
CDR3 protein: CASSLAAGAFSYEQYF
CDR3 DNA: TGTGCCAGCAGCTTGGCAGCGGGAGCGTTCTCCTACGAGCAGTACTTC

D gene: .
V gene: TRBV4-3
J gene: TRBJ2-3
clone size: .
CDR3 protein: CASSQGRPVYTDTQYF
CDR3 DNA: TGCGCCAGCAGCCAAGGACGCCCCGTATACACAGATACGCAGTATTTT

D gene: .
V gene: TRBV7-9
J gene: TRBJ2-1
clone size: .
CDR3 protein: CASSLINEQFF
CDR3 DNA: TGTGCCAGCAGCTTAATCAATGAGCAGTTCTTC

D gene: .
V gene: TRBV2
J gene: TRBJ2-5
clone size: .
CDR3 protein: CASKFSGPETQYF
CDR3 DNA: TGTGCCAGCAAGTTCAGCGGTCCGGAGACCCAGTACTTC

D gene: .
V gene: TRBV7-6
J gene: TRBJ2-5
clone size: .
CDR3 protein: CASSPTGRETQYF
CDR3 DNA: TGTGCCAGCAGCCCAACAGGGAGGGAGACCCAGTACTTC

D gene: .
V gene: TRBV19
J gene: TRBJ1-5
clone size: .
CDR3 protein: CASSLAGDFKGQPQHF
CDR3 DNA: TGTGCCAGTAGCCTTGCAGGGGATTTCAAGGGTCAGCCCCAGCATTTT

D gene: .
V gene: TRBV6-5
J gene: TRBJ2-5
clone size: .
CDR3 protein: CASSYGMGLQETQYF
CDR3 DNA: TGTGCCAGCAGTTACGGTATGGGACTGCAAGAGACCCAGTACTTC

D gene: TRBD1
V gene: TRBV7-6
J gene: TRBJ1-1
clone size: .
CDR3 protein: CASSLAQDDGTGNTEAFF
CDR3 DNA: TGTGCCAGCAGCTTAGCCCAGGACGACGGGACAGGGAACACTGAAGCTTTCTTT

D gene: TRBD2
V gene: TRBV9
J gene: TRBJ2-1
clone size: .
CDR3 protein: CASSVLAGGPGFF
CDR3 DNA: TGTGCCAGCAGCGTACTAGCGGGAGGGCCTGGGTTCTTC

D gene: .
V gene: TRBV14
J gene: TRBJ2-2
clone size: .
CDR3 protein: CASSRRTANTGELFF
CDR3 DNA: TGTGCCAGCAGCCGTCGGACTGCGAACACCGGGGAGCTGTTTTTT

D gene: .
V gene: TRBV27
J gene: TRBJ2-5
clone size: .
CDR3 protein: CASSFRGETQYF
CDR3 DNA: TGTGCCAGCAGTTTCAGAGGAGAGACCCAGTACTTC

D gene: TRBD2
V gene: TRBV6-4
J gene: TRBJ2-7
clone size: once
CDR3 protein: CASSDSLAGDYEQYF
CDR3 DNA: TGTGCCAGCAGTGACTCACTAGCGGGAGACTACGAGCAGTACTTC

D gene: TRBD2
V gene: TRBV11-3
J gene: TRBJ2-7
clone size: .
CDR3 protein: CASSFRGTSGSREQYF
CDR3 DNA: TGTGCCAGCAGCTTTCGAGGGACTAGCGGGAGCCGCGAGCAGTACTTC

D gene: .
V gene: TRBV7-2
J gene: TRBJ1-2
clone size: .
CDR3 protein: CASSLVQGVYGYTF
CDR3 DNA: TGTGCCAGCAGCTTGGTACAGGGCGTCTATGGCTACACCTTC

D gene: TRBD2
V gene: TRBV5-4
J gene: TRBJ2-3
clone size: .
CDR3 protein: CASSLDSGTIADTQYF
CDR3 DNA: TGTGCCAGCAGCTTGGACTCCGGGACTATCGCAGATACGCAGTATTTT

D gene: .
V gene: TRBV18
J gene: TRBJ2-3
clone size: .
CDR3 protein: CASSPKEAAPRDTQYF
CDR3 DNA: TGTGCCAGCTCCCCCAAAGAGGCCGCTCCTCGAGATACGCAGTATTTT

D gene: .
V gene: TRBV29-1
J gene: TRBJ2-3
clone size: .
CDR3 protein: CSVEGLIGLSTDTQYF
CDR3 DNA: TGCAGCGTTGAAGGGTTGATCGGGCTTAGCACAGATACGCAGTATTTT

D gene: .
V gene: TRBV18
J gene: TRBJ2-5
clone size: .
CDR3 protein: CASSPATNRETQYF
CDR3 DNA: TGTGCCAGCTCACCAGCCACTAACAGAGAGACCCAGTACTTC

D gene: TRBD1
V gene: TRBV5-4
J gene: TRBJ2-7
clone size: .
CDR3 protein: CASSLAGQAYEQYF
CDR3 DNA: TGTGCCAGCAGCTTGGCGGGACAGGCCTACGAGCAGTACTTC

D gene: .
V gene: TRBV9
J gene: TRBJ2-1
clone size: .
CDR3 protein: CASSVERVHSYNEQFF
CDR3 DNA: TGTGCCAGCAGCGTAGAAAGGGTCCATTCCTACAATGAGCAGTTCTTC

D gene: .
V gene: TRBV11-2
J gene: TRBJ2-7
clone size: .
CDR3 protein: CASGFGTSYEQYF
CDR3 DNA: TGTGCCAGCGGATTTGGCACCTCCTACGAGCAGTACTTC

D gene: .
V gene: TRBV18
J gene: TRBJ2-3
clone size: .
CDR3 protein: CASSPMGLLDTQYF
CDR3 DNA: TGTGCCAGCTCACCAATGGGACTTCTAGATACGCAGTATTTT

D gene: .
V gene: TRBV7-9
J gene: TRBJ2-7
clone size: .
CDR3 protein: CASSFWDQSAVGQYF
CDR3 DNA: TGTGCCAGCAGCTTTTGGGATCAATCGGCCGTCGGGCAGTACTTC

D gene: TRBD2
V gene: TRBV9
J gene: TRBJ2-6
clone size: .
CDR3 protein: CASSVASGNSGANVLTF
CDR3 DNA: TGTGCCAGCAGCGTAGCTAGCGGGAACTCTGGGGCCAACGTCCTGACTTTC

D gene: .
V gene: TRBV25-1
J gene: TRBJ1-3
clone size: .
CDR3 protein: CASSEYSGISGNTIYF
CDR3 DNA: TGTGCCAGCAGTGAATATTCAGGAATCTCTGGAAACACCATATATTTT

D gene: TRBD2
V gene: TRBV5-4
J gene: TRBJ2-3
clone size: once
CDR3 protein: CASSRAGEADTQYF
CDR3 DNA: TGTGCCAGCAGCCGAGCGGGAGAGGCAGATACGCAGTATTTT

D gene: .
V gene: TRBV6-6
J gene: TRBJ2-3
clone size: .
CDR3 protein: CASSYGSSTDTQYF
CDR3 DNA: TGTGCCAGCAGTTACGGGTCCAGCACAGATACGCAGTATTTT

D gene: TRBD2
V gene: TRBV6-5
J gene: TRBJ2-3
clone size: .
CDR3 protein: CAIAGGDTQYF
CDR3 DNA: TGTGCCATTGCGGGAGGAGATACGCAGTATTTT

D gene: .
V gene: TRBV19
J gene: TRBJ2-7
clone size: .
CDR3 protein: CASSRKSSYEQYF
CDR3 DNA: TGTGCCAGTAGCAGGAAAAGCTCCTACGAGCAGTACTTC

D gene: .
V gene: TRBV11-3
J gene: TRBJ2-1
clone size: .
CDR3 protein: CASSLGLASGEQFF
CDR3 DNA: TGTGCCAGCAGCTTAGGTCTAGCGAGCGGTGAGCAGTTCTTC

D gene: .
V gene: TRBV29-1
J gene: TRBJ2-7
clone size: .
CDR3 protein: CSTKGWGFDSEQYF
CDR3 DNA: TGCAGCACCAAGGGGTGGGGGTTTGACAGCGAGCAGTACTTC